The source of this T cell receptor (beta chain) is a study of cytomegalovirus exposure and HLA in healthy donors. Details on this clone: Its specificity is unknown.

60 Vbeta and 13 Jbeta primers were used in PCR. The data were produced by immunoSEQ multiplex PCR, yet TCRdb's version contains in-frame clones alone and is incomplete. This sample has more than 65,000 clones, with approximately 82% found just once. CDR1 and CDR2 (germline): MNHEY, SVGAGI. The CDR3 totals 12 residues. Trimming took off 5 bases at V and 7 bases at J, with 9 bases between the two ends. Notes on the study in general: Cytomegalovirus-associated status was assigned to more than 150 TCR beta chains. Segments of the TCR beta V type were, in most cases, productive about 87% or about 30% of the time in an earlier analysis. A later analysis reportedly identified an Asian-associated ancestry cluster as carrying fewer N-insertions than the approximately 670-donor mean.

The sample was PBMCs. This chain links TRBV6-5 with TRBJ2-4; D is perhaps TRBD2 (6 bases). This TCR was sampled from a man aged 18-30 years in good health and CMV-seronegative. DNA for the CDR3: TGTGCCAGCAGTGGGGGGTGGAACATTCAGTACTTC. Translated, it gives CASSGGWNIQYF.